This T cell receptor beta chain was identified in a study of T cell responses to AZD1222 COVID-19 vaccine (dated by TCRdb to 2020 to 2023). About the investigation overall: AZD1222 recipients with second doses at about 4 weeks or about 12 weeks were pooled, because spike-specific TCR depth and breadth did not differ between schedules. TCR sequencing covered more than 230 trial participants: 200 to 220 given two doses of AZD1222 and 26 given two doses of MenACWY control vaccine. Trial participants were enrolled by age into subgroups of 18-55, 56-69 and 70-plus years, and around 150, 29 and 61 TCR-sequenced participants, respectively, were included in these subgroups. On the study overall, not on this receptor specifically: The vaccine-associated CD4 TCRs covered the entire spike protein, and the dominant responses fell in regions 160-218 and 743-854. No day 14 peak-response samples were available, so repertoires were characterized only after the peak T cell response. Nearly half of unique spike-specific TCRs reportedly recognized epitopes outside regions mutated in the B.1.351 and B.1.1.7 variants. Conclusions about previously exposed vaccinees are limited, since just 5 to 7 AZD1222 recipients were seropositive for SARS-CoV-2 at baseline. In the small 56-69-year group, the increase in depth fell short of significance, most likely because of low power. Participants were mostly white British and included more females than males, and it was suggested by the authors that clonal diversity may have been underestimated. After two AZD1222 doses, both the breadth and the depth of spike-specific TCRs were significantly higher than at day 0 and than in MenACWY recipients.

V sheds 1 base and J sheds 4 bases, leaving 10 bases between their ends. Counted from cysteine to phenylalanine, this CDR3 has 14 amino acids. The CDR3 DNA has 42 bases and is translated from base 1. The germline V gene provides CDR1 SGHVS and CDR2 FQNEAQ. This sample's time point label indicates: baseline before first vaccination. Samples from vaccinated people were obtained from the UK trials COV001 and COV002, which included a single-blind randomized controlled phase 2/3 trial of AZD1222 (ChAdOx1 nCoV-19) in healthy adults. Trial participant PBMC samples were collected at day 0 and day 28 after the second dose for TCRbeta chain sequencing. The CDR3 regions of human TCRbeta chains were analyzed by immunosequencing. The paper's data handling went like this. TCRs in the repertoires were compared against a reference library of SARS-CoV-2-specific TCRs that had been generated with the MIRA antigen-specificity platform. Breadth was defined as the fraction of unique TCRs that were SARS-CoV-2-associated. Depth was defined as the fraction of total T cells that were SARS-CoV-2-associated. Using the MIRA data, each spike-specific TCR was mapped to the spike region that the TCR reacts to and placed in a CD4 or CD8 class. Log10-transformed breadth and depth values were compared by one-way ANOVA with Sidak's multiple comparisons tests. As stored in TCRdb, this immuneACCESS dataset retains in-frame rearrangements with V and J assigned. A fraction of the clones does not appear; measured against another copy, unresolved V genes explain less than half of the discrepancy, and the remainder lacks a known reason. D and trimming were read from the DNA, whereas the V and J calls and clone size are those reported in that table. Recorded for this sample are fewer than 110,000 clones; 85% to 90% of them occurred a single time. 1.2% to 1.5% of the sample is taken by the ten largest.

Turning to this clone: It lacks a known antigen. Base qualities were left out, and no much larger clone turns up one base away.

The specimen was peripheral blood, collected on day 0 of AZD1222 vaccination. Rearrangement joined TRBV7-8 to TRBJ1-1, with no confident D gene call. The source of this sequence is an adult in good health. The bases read TGTGCCAGCAGCTTAGAACGGCTGGGCACTGAAGCTTTCTTT. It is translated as CASSLERLGTEAFF.